This TCR beta chain is from a study of cytomegalovirus exposure and HLA in healthy donors. This PCR relied on a set of 60 Vbeta primers and 13 Jbeta primers. TCRdb keeps only in-frame clones here, not all; method: immunoSEQ multiplex PCR. The sample has just under 65,000 clones; the top ten hold 15% to 20%. Germline loops: CDR1 LNHDA, CDR2 SQIVND (reference sequence). V was trimmed by 3 bases and J by 4 bases, leaving 12 bases between them. The CDR3 length is 14 residues. Material for sequencing was PBMCs. This sequence was found in a boy between 10 and 17 years old in good health and CMV-seronegative. This chain links TRBV19 with TRBJ2-5; D perhaps matches TRBD2 (6 bases). Here the CDR3 DNA reads TGTGCCAGTAGTATGGGTAGCGGTAGAGAGACCCAGTACTTC. Its translation: CASSMGSGRETQYF. The variable domain in full, completed from reference TRBV19 and TRBJ2-5, reads DGGITQSPKYLFRKEGQNVTLSCEQNLNHDAMYWYRQDPGQGLRLIYYSQIVNDFQKGDIAEGYSVSREKKESFPLTVTSAQKNPTAFYLCASSMGSGRETQYFGPGTRLLVL.